This T cell receptor (beta chain) was profiled in a study of blood T cell repertoires in COVID-19. Points on this clone: In the same sample, other DNA sequences code for this CDR3.

The data were produced by immunoSEQ multiplex PCR, yet TCRdb's version contains in-frame clones alone and is incomplete. Of roughly 140,000 clones in the sample, more than 70% are singletons; the top ten hold 5%. CDR1 and CDR2 (germline): SGHNT, YENEEA. V lost 3 bases, J lost 1 base, and 7 bases lay in between. This CDR3 comprises 13 residues. What was sequenced was peripheral blood. The TCR sequence derives from a woman aged 50 to 60 with acute or convalescent COVID-19. The chain is built from TRBV11-3 and TRBJ2-7; maybe TRBD2 (6 bases). This chain's CDR3 is CASSFRGSYEQYF. As DNA, the CDR3 is TGTGCCAGCAGCTTCCGGGGGTCCTACGAGCAGTACTTC.